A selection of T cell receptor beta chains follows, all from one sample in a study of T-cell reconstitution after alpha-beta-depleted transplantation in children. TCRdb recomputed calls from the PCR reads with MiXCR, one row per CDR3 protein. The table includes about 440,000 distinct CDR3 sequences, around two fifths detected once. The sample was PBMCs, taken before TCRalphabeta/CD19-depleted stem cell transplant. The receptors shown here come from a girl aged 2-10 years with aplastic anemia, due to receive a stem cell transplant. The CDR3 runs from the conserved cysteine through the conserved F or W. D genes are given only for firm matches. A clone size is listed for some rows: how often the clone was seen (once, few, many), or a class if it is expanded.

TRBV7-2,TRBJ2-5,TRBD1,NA,CASSSWTGGVETQYF,TGTGCCAGCAGCTCATGGACAGGGGGCGTGGAGACCCAGTACTTC
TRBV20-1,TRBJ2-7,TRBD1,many,CSAKSGQRLYEQYF,TGCAGTGCTAAATCGGGACAGAGATTATACGAGCAGTACTTC
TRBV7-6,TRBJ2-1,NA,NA,CASSYRVTNEQFF,TGTGCCAGCAGCTACAGGGTTACCAATGAGCAGTTCTTC
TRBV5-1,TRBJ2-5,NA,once,CASSLESAGETQYF,TGCGCCAGCAGCTTGGAGTCGGCGGGAGAGACCCAGTACTTC
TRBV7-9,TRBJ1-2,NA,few,CASSLGTRWGYTF,TGTGCCAGCAGCTTAGGGACTCGGTGGGGCTACACCTTC
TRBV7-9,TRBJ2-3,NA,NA,CASSLDPGVPDTQYF,TGTGCCAGCAGCTTAGACCCCGGGGTTCCAGATACGCAGTATTTT
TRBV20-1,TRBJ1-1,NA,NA,CSARTHGGAVNTEAFF,TGCAGTGCTAGGACCCACGGGGGGGCGGTGAACACTGAAGCTTTCTTT
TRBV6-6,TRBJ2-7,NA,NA,CASSPEGGYEQYF,TGTGCCAGCAGCCCGGAGGGGGGCTACGAGCAGTACTTC
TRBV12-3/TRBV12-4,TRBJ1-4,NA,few,CASRPGTTLGKLFF,TGTGCCAGCAGGCCCGGGACAACCTTGGGGAAACTGTTTTTT
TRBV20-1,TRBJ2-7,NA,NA,CSASPGTPPYEQYF,TGCAGTGCTTCCCCCGGGACTCCCCCCTACGAGCAGTACTTC
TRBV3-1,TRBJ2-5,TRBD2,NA,CASSQATSGGLGTQYF,TGTGCCAGCAGCCAAGCAACTAGCGGGGGACTGGGGACCCAGTACTTC
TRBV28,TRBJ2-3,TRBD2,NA,CASRASGTTDRQYF,TGTGCCAGCAGGGCTAGCGGGACCACAGATAGGCAGTATTTT
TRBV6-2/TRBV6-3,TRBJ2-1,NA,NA,CASRDPGGEEQFF,TGTGCCAGCAGAGACCCCGGAGGTGAGGAGCAGTTCTTC
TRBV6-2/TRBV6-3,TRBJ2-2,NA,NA,CASSYSTTLQPLDYTGELFF,TGTGCCAGCAGTTACTCGACTACTCTCCAACCACTCGACTACACCGGGGAGCTGTTTTTT
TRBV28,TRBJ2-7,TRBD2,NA,CASSFLAGGPREQYF,TGTGCCAGCAGTTTTCTAGCGGGGGGGCCGCGAGAGCAGTACTTC
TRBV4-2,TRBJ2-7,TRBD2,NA,CASSQSGLAGEQYF,TGTGCCAGCAGCCAATCGGGACTAGCGGGGGAGCAGTACTTC
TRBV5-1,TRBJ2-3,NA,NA,CASSSHPDTQYF,TGCGCCAGCAGCTCCCATCCAGATACGCAGTATTTT
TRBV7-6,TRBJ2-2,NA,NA,CASSLAEGTGELFF,TGTGCCAGCAGCTTAGCGGAGGGGACCGGGGAGCTGTTTTTT
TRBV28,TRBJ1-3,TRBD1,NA,CASSPGQRSGNTIYF,TGTGCCAGCAGTCCGGGACAGCGCTCTGGAAACACCATATATTTT
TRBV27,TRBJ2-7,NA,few,CASSVCEQYF,TGTGCCAGCAGTGTCTGCGAGCAGTACTTC
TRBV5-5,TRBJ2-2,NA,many,CASSPRLGEAGELFF,TGTGCCAGCAGCCCTCGCTTGGGGGAGGCCGGGGAGCTGTTTTTT
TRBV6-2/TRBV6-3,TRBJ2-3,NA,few,CASQLDFTDTQYF,TGTGCCAGCCAACTGGACTTCACAGATACGCAGTATTTT
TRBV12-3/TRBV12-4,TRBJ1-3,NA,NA,CASSSLYGNTIYF,TGTGCCAGCAGCAGTTTATACGGAAACACCATATATTTT
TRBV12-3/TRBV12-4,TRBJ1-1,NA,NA,CASSLSFDTEAFF,TGTGCCAGCAGTTTGAGTTTTGACACTGAAGCTTTCTTT
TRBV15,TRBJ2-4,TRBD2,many,CATSKSSISGIPDIQYF,TGTGCCACCAGCAAGTCATCTATTAGCGGGATCCCGGACATTCAGTACTTC
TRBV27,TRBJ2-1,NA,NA,CASSLGWGGADEQFF,TGTGCCAGCAGTTTAGGATGGGGGGGGGCGGATGAGCAGTTCTTC
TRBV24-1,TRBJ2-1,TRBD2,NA,CATSDSGLATNEQFF,TGTGCCACCAGTGATTCCGGACTAGCGACCAATGAGCAGTTCTTC
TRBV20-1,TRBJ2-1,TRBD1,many,CSAVHRDRNYNEQFF,TGCAGTGCAGTACACCGGGACAGGAACTACAATGAGCAGTTCTTC
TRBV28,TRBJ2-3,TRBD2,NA,CTCSSRDLGGRAGTDTQYF,TGTACCTGCAGTTCCAGGGATCTTGGCGGGAGGGCCGGCACAGATACGCAGTATTTT
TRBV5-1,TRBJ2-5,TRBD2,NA,CASSLEGGTSVQETQYF,TGCGCCAGCAGCTTGGAGGGCGGGACTAGCGTCCAAGAGACCCAGTACTTC
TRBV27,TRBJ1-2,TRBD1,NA,CASSLDGTGGVQGYTF,TGTGCCAGCAGTTTAGATGGGACAGGGGGCGTCCAGGGCTACACCTTC
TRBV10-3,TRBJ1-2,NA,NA,CAIRVDYGYTF,TGTGCCATCAGGGTCGACTATGGCTACACCTTC
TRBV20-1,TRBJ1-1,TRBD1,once,CSANRGRDTEAFF,TGCAGTGCTAACAGGGGGCGCGACACTGAAGCTTTCTTT
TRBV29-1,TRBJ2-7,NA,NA,CSVVRAMTGGRSYEQYF,TGCAGCGTTGTGAGAGCTATGACAGGAGGTCGGTCCTACGAGCAGTACTTC
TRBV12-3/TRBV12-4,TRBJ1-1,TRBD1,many,CASSTGTVNTEAFF,TGTGCCAGCAGCACCGGGACAGTGAACACTGAAGCTTTCTTT
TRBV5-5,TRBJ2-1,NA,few,CASSLGVPNNEQFF,TGTGCCAGCAGCCTAGGGGTCCCTAACAATGAGCAGTTCTTC
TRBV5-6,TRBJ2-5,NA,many,CASSLLMEETQYF,TGTGCCAGCAGCCTCCTAATGGAAGAGACCCAGTACTTC
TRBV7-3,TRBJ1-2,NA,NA,CASSPQLGERSLNYGYTF,TGTGCCAGCAGCCCGCAATTGGGGGAACGATCCCTTAACTATGGCTACACCTTC
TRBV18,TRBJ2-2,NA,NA,CASSPTSFRVNTGELFF,TGTGCCAGCTCACCGACTTCTTTTAGGGTGAACACCGGGGAGCTGTTTTTT
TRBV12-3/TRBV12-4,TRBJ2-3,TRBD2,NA,CASSLRLAGPSDTQYF,TGTGCCAGCAGTTTAAGGCTAGCGGGGCCGAGCGATACGCAGTATTTT
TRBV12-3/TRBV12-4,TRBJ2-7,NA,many,CASSSGLGDSAYF,TGTGCCAGCAGTTCGGGGTTGGGGGACTCCGCGTACTTC
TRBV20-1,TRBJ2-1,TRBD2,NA,CSADGGRAVNEQFF,TGCAGTGCAGACGGCGGGAGGGCCGTCAATGAGCAGTTCTTC
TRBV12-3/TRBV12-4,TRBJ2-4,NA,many,CASSVRGVAKNIQYF,TGTGCCAGCAGCGTACGAGGGGTGGCCAAAAACATTCAGTACTTC
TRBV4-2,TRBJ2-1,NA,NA,CASSLTQNDNEQFF,TGTGCCAGCAGCCTCACGCAGAATGACAATGAGCAGTTCTTC
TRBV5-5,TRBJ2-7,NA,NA,CASSQGSNKYF,TGTGCCAGCAGCCAAGGATCAAACAAGTACTTC
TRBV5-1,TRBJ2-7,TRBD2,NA,CASSSTSSPIEQYF,TGCGCCAGCAGCTCGACTAGCTCCCCGATCGAGCAGTACTTC
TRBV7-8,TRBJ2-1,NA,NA,CASSLAPDNEQFF,TGTGCCAGCAGCTTAGCGCCGGACAATGAGCAGTTCTTC
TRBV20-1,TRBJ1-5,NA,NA,CSASPGGSDQPQHF,TGCAGTGCTAGCCCCGGGGGAAGTGATCAGCCCCAGCATTTT
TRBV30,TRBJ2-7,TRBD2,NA,CAWSVSSGGYEQYF,TGTGCCTGGAGTGTTTCTAGCGGGGGCTACGAGCAGTACTTC
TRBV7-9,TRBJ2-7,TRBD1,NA,CASSSRGQGAQEQYF,TGTGCCAGCAGCTCGAGGGGACAGGGGGCTCAGGAGCAGTACTTC
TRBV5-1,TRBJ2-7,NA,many,CASSLGNLGASLARVTYEQYF,TGCGCCAGCAGCTTGGGGAATTTGGGTGCTAGTCTCGCCCGGGTGACCTACGAGCAGTACTTC
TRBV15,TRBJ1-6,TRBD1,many,CATSRDYGTGNSPLHF,TGTGCCACCAGCAGAGATTATGGGACAGGCAATTCACCCCTCCACTTT